This is a list of T cell receptor beta chains from one sample in a study of beta chain features in type 1 diabetes. The assay was immunoSEQ multiplex PCR, and TCRdb's table has in-frame clones only and misses some. This table has approximately 200,000 clones, around 9.6% appearing once. Sequenced input: naive CD4+ T cells from blood. These receptors were collected from a woman under 30 in good health. CDR3s leave out the opening cysteine and the closing phenylalanine or tryptophan. The size of a clone is reported for some rows only, either as once, few or many, or as a class for expanded clones.

j_call clone_size v_call cdr3_aa
TRBJ1-1 NA TRBV28 ASSFRQPMNTEAF
TRBJ1-1 NA TRBV5-4 ASSGGAEAF
TRBJ1-5 few TRBV30 AWSSIGDRKNQPQH
TRBJ1-1 many TRBV30 AWSPGWNTEAF
TRBJ1-5 few TRBV25-1 ASSEWDTQPQH
TRBJ2-1 NA TRBV9 ASSVGEYNEQF
TRBJ2-2 NA TRBV7-2 ASSFRRLAGGRITGELF
TRBJ2-7 NA TRBV6-5 ASSSTPPGQSYEQY
TRBJ2-5 few TRBV6-5 ASSYLAARGTQY
TRBJ2-1 NA TRBV10-3 AIRTPTGGKYNEQF
TRBJ2-5 NA TRBV5-4 ASSLFGKGGPGTQY
TRBJ1-1 few TRBV5-6 ASSLTGDRGPEAF
TRBJ2-1 few TRBV10-3 AISDIGQGGGEQF
TRBJ2-7 NA TRBV6-5 ASSTIQGATYEQY
TRBJ2-7 few TRBV7-3 ASSLTVGPTYEQY
TRBJ2-3 few TRBV4-1 ASSQDGTTLTDTQY
TRBJ2-3 few TRBV5-4 ASSLPSGQQYTQY
TRBJ2-1 many TRBV7-2 ASRPTGSGEQF
TRBJ2-3 NA TRBV12-5 ASGPGLPTDTQY
TRBJ1-2 NA TRBV6-1 ASSETGTGNYGYT
TRBJ2-7 few TRBV4-1 ASSPSGRGAEQY
TRBJ1-2 NA TRBV18 ASSPLQGANNYGYT
TRBJ2-7 NA TRBV4-2 ASSGQSRGGSEQY
TRBJ1-2 once TRBV2 ASSDRTVLDGYT
TRBJ2-4 few TRBV5-1 ASSLDARGGSWGNIQY
TRBJ2-5 NA TRBV30 AWSVGNGLAGETQY
TRBJ2-7 NA TRBV29-1 SVGMHPGGGEQY
TRBJ1-2 few TRBV11-2 ASSTVRGWYGYT
TRBJ2-4 NA TRBV6-1 ASTWGGSKNIQY
TRBJ2-3 NA TRBV2 ASTFDRSNTDTQY
TRBJ2-1 NA TRBV11-2 ASSPLGLADVNEQF
TRBJ2-1 many TRBV7-9 ASSAIAGNNEQF
TRBJ2-1 few TRBV10-2 ASSPEGYNEQF
TRBJ1-1 NA TRBV5-1 ASSRTGIMNTEAF
TRBJ1-2 NA TRBV2 ASSPDSAGYT
TRBJ1-4 few TRBV18 ASGRDSGEKLF
TRBJ2-3 NA TRBV11-2 ASSFKRGDTDTQY
TRBJ2-2 NA TRBV11-2 ASSSPRTGYAGELF
TRBJ1-6 NA TRBV18 ASSPSGTGHSPLH
TRBJ1-2 NA TRBV6-5 ASTYGGFLDYGYT
TRBJ1-2 few TRBV30 AWSVPSPMTALNYGYT
TRBJ2-7 few TRBV7-8 ASSSSAATVNYEQY
TRBJ2-5 NA TRBV18 ASSPLRRQAQETQY
TRBJ1-1 once TRBV9 ASSVAAYAVEAF
TRBJ2-7 NA TRBV30 AWSPGYEQY
TRBJ2-2 few TRBV6-1 ASSEQGTAGELF
TRBJ1-2 NA TRBV5-1 ASSLGEGSYGYT
TRBJ2-3 NA TRBV19 ASSPGLTDTQY
TRBJ1-4 NA TRBV10-2 ASSESYRTTNEKLF
TRBJ2-5 few TRBV7-2 ASSPYPRETQY
TRBJ2-2 few TRBV18 ASSLNRDTGELF